This entry features one TCR beta chain sequence. What it recognizes is unknown. The data are from a study of cytotoxic CD8 clonotypes in ibrutinib-treated CLL. For the study at large: The patients comprised approximately ten relapsed/refractory and about 14 treatment-naive cases, some 17 IGHV unmutated.

Target depth was 1 in 200,000 to 1 in 1 million T cells, about 10x per clonotype. Data came from immunoSEQ multiplex PCR; TCRdb stores just in-frame clones and leaves some out. The table records about 150,000 clones, about 70% of them present only once. Broader study findings: Clonality, elevated at ibrutinib response, dropped back toward baseline at progression.

Germline V gene sequence: CDR1 MDHEN, CDR2 SYDVKM. This CDR3 region has 14 residues. With 6 bases removed from V and 1 base from J, the gap between germline ends came to 12 bases. This sequence was found in a human donor with chronic lymphocytic leukemia. V gene TRBV28 combines with J gene TRBJ1-1, with D maybe TRBD1 (6 bases). The sample here was PBMCs, taken after 24 months of ibrutinib treatment. This CDR3 is CASSQGPANTEAFF. The CDR3 bases are TGTGCCAGCAGCCAGGGGCCGGCGAACACTGAAGCTTTCTTT.